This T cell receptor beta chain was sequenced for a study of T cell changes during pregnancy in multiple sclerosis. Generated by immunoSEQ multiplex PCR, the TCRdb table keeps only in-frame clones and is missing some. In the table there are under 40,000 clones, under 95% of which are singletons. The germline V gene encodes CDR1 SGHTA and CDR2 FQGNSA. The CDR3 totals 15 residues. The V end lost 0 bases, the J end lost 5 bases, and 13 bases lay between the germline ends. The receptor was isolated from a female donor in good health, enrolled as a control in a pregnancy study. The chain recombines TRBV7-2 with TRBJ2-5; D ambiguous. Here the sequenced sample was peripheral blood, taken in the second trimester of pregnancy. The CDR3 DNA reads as TGTGCCAGCAGCTTAGCCTCGGTGACTGGGGAGACCCAGTACTTC. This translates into CASSLASVTGETQYF. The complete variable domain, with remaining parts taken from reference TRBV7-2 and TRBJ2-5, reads GAGVSQSPSNKVTEKGKDVELRCDPISGHTALYWYRQSLGQGLEFLIYFQGNSAPDKSGLPSDRFSAERTGGSVSTLTIQRTQQEDSAVYLCASSLASVTGETQYFGPGTRLLVL.